This T cell receptor (beta chain) was sequenced in a study of blood T cell repertoires in COVID-19. The junction had 13 bases not matched to a gene; V was cut back by 8 bases and J by 7 bases. This CDR3 is built from 15 residues. CDR1 and CDR2 (germline): MNHEY, SVGAGI. Assay: immunoSEQ multiplex PCR; the TCRdb copy retains only in-frame clones and omits some. The table lists around 170,000 clones, roughly four fifths of them singletons, with approximately 12% in the top ten. This TCR was sampled from a man in his fifties or sixties who had recovered from COVID-19. The sequencing input was PBMCs or T cells enriched from blood (not recorded which). The chain carries TRBV6-5 and TRBJ2-3, with 9 bases aligning to TRBD1. The CDR3 loop is CASSTGGAYRHTQYF. CDR3 sequence (DNA): TGTGCCAGCTCCACAGGGGGCGCGTATCGCCATACGCAGTATTTT.